One and the same sample provided the 9 T cell receptor beta chains below, sequenced in a study of blood T cell repertoires in COVID-19 (dated by TCRdb to the early 2020s). Receptors were amplified or captured by the immunoSEQ multiplex PCR assay. TCRdb mirrors the immuneACCESS table, restricted to in-frame sequences. Some clones are absent from its copies; in checked studies, under half trace to an unresolved V gene, and the reason for the others is unknown. The sample table lists 150,000 to 200,000 clones, less than 80% of them with a count of one. Together, the top ten hold about 13% of the sample. Sequences were obtained from peripheral blood. These receptors were collected from a man in his fifties or sixties who had recovered from COVID-19.

This clone was seen more than once but under ten times. This chain connects TRBV7-2 to TRBJ2-6; 7 bases are shared with TRBD2. V was pared by 3 bases and J by 2 bases, with 4 bases of the junction left unmatched. The CDR3 is made up of 16 amino acids. Germline lookup yields CDR1 SGHTA and CDR2 FQGNSA. CDR3 residues: CASSLGGGTGANVLTF. CDR3 bases: TGTGCCAGCAGCTTGGGGGGAGGGACTGGGGCCAACGTCCTGACTTTC.

CDR3 bases: TGTGCCAGCGGAGAGTCACTGTTTTTT. As protein: CASGESLFF. The chain couples TRBV3-1 (or the pseudogene TRBV3-2) to TRBJ2-2; D gene unclear. Germline V gene sequence: CDR1 LGHDT, CDR2 YNNKEL (reference sequence). The length of the CDR3 is 9 residues. V lost 8 bases and J lost 14, with 9 bases in between.

The chain carries TRBV21-1 and TRBJ2-1; the DNA was not compared with TRBD2, the D call given in the table. TRBV21-1 is described as a pseudogene. The length of the CDR3 is 18 residues. The chain's CDR3 is CASSTPGLAVSSYNEQFF. The CDR3 bases are TGTGCCAGCAGCACCCCGGGACTAGCGGTTAGCTCCTACAATGAGCAGTTCTTC.

The V and J genes are TRBV19 and TRBJ2-1; unclear D gene. CDR1 is LNHDA, CDR2 SQIVND, per germline (reference sequence). Trimming took 6 bases from V and 0 from J, leaving 9 bases between them. The CDR3 sequence is 14 residues long. As DNA, the CDR3 is TGTGCCAGTAGAGAACTGAGCTCCTACAATGAGCAGTTCTTC. This codes for CASRELSSYNEQFF.

This chain joins TRBV24-1 and TRBJ2-3; the match to TRBD1 covers 9 bases. J gave up 10 bases and V 9 bases, and 4 bases lay outside the gene matches. The CDR3 has 11 amino acids. Looked up from germline, CDR1 is KGHDR and CDR2 is SFDVKD. CDR3 coding DNA: TGTGCCACCGGACAGGGGCTCGCGCAGTATTTT. It yields the protein CATGQGLAQYF.

The CDR3 DNA sequence: TGTGCCAGCAGCTCCCTAGCGGGAGGGCCGGAGACCCAGTACTTC. Residues: CASSSLAGGPETQYF. V usage is TRBV7-3 and J usage is TRBJ2-5; TRBD2 agrees at 12 bases. V was clipped by 4 bases and J by 5 bases; unmatched bases: 5. Per germline, CDR1 SGHTA and CDR2 FQGTGA. This CDR3 is 15 amino acids long.

V and J are TRBV5-1 and TRBJ1-1; 7 nucleotides agree with TRBD1. V trimming: 6 bases; J trimming: 8 bases; junction bases outside the gene matches: 25. Germline-derived CDR1 and CDR2 are SGHRS and YFSETQ. CDR3 size: 18 residues. The CDR3 sequence: CASTEVFSRGRPFGEAFF. As DNA, the CDR3 is TGCGCCAGCACGGAGGTCTTTTCCAGGGGGAGACCCTTTGGGGAAGCTTTCTTT.

V usage is TRBV13 and J usage is TRBJ1-2; weak D call: TRBD1 (5 bases). This CDR3 has 14 amino acids. V was trimmed by 1 base and J by 7 bases, leaving 13 bases between them. Germline V lookup: CDR1 PRHDT, CDR2 FYEKMQ (reference sequence). The chain's CDR3 is CASSLELQEGGYTF. The CDR3 DNA reads as TGTGCCAGCAGCTTAGAGTTACAGGAGGGTGGCTACACCTTC.

This clone was found once. The rearrangement links TRBV2 to TRBJ2-7; D not resolved. In germline, CDR1 is SNHLY, CDR2 FYNNEI. The CDR3 runs 12 residues. The ends were cut back, 2 bases at V and 3 bases at J, with 5 bases in the middle. The CDR3 region is CASSEYNYEQYF. The CDR3 region has the DNA TGTGCCAGCAGTGAATACAACTACGAGCAGTACTTC.